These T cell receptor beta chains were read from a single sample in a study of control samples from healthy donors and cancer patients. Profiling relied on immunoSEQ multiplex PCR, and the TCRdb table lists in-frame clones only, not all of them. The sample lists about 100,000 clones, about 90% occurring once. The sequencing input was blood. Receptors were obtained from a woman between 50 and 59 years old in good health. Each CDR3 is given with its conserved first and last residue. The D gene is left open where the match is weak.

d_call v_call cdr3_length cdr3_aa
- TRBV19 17 CASLVWKRQGPNQPQHF
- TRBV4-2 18 CASSQEGGGWTSGNTIYF
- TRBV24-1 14 CATSDVDGNYGYTF
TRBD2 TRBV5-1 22 CASSSVPGQGLAGGVAKNIQYF
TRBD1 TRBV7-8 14 CASRRDRVLTEAFF
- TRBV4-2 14 CASSLDVGNTEAFF
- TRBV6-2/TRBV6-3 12 CASSYPHQPQHF
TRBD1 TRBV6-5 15 CASSYGWTGDTEAFF
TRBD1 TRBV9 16 CASSSRTGGAADTQYF
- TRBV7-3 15 CASSLDASGARELFF
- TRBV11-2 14 CASSKDGLFEKLFF
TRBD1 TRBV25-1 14 CASSGTGVRQPQHF
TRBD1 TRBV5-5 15 CASSLVGGVGTEAFF
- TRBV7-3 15 CASSLMPGTYYGYTF
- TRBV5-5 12 CASIGGMDTQYF
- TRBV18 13 CASSPGGWDGYTF
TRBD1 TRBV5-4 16 CASSGGTGLLNTEAFF
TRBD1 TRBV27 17 CASSLLSRDRFYNEQFF
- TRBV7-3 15 CASSVDIMGSTEAFF
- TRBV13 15 CASSLGHRGNQPQHF
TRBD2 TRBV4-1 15 CASRRLAGVADTQYF
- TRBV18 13 CASSQAGANVLTF
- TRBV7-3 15 CASSLGHGPYNEQFF
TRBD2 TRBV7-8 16 CASSPYVAGESDEQFF
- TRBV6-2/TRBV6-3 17 CASSYSPAGTPNTEAFF
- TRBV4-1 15 CASSPWGNSGNTIYF
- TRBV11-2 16 CASRGVRTPSNQPQHF
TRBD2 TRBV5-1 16 CASSLLTSGGTDTQYF
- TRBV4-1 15 CASSQAGGGRGEQFF
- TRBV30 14 CAWTLGRGRTEAFF
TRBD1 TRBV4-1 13 CASSSGTDYGYTF
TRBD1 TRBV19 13 CASSTGTGYKLFF
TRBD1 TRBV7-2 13 CASSLQGAGEQFF
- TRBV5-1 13 CASRGTGYNEQFF
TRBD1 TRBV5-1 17 CASSLAGWGQRDNEQFF
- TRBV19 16 CASSIAPPEGSGELFF
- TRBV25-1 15 CASRRGAGWNSPLHF
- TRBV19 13 CASGTLSTDTQYF
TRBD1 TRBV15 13 CATSWGQYNEQFF